Below, 22 T cell receptor beta chains from the same sample are listed, as sequenced in a study of technical replicates of blood from several donors (dated by TCRdb to between 2016 and 2019). Receptors were amplified or captured by the immunoSEQ multiplex PCR assay. Imported from immuneACCESS, the table was reduced by TCRdb to in-frame sequences with V and J called. These copies leave out some clones; in studies compared against another copy, an unresolved V gene accounts for under half, and the cause of the remainder is not known. A total of some 67,000 clones appear in this sample, 98% of them only once. Around 0.16% of the sample rests with the top ten. The sequenced sample was T cells isolated from PBMCs. Receptors were obtained from a human donor in good health.

J is TRBJ2-7 and V is TRBV7-9, with D maybe TRBD2 (5 bases). Trimming shortened V by 2 bases and J by 4 bases, and 12 bases separated the two germline ends. CDR1 and CDR2 (germline): SEHNR, FQNEAQ (reference sequence). The CDR3 consists of 14 residues. The CDR3 DNA follows: TGTGCCAGCAGCTTATTCGCTGGGGAGTACGAGCAGTACTTC. Translated, it gives CASSLFAGEYEQYF.

The chain carries TRBV29-1 and TRBJ2-1; 8 bases match TRBD1. V lost 7 bases to trimming and J lost 7 bases; unmatched junction nucleotides: 9. This CDR3 is 13 amino acids long. The germline gives CDR1 SQVTM, CDR2 ANQGSEA. In DNA form, the CDR3 reads TGCAGCGGGCGACAGGGGAGATATAATGAGCAGTTCTTC. Its protein product is CSGRQGRYNEQFF.

The chain joins TRBV4-1 to TRBJ1-5; D unresolved. CDR1 MGHRA and CDR2 YSYEKL come from the germline V gene. V dropped 0 bases and J dropped 6 bases, with 6 bases sitting between them. The CDR3 spans 13 residues. The CDR3 region has the DNA TGCGCCAGCAGCCAAGAAATCCGTCAGCCCCAGCATTTT. Its protein is CASSQEIRQPQHF.

The chain is built from TRBV6-1 and TRBJ1-1; 9 nucleotides align to TRBD1. Germline V lookup: CDR1 MNHNS, CDR2 SASEGT. J was trimmed by 11 bases and V by 7 bases; bases with no gene match: 11. The CDR3 has 13 residues. The CDR3 DNA reads TGTGCCAGCAAAACAGGGGGCTTGGTAATGGCTTTCTTT. It encodes CASKTGGLVMAFF.

This chain joins TRBV4-1 and TRBJ2-7; 11 bases map to TRBD2. The CDR3 loop spans 15 amino acids. CDR1 and CDR2 (germline): MGHRA, YSYEKL. V trimming: 2 bases; J trimming: 13 bases; junction bases outside the gene matches: 13. In nucleotides, the CDR3 is TGCGCCAGCAGCCAACCGACTAGCGGGACGGGTATCAGTTACTTC. It yields the protein CASSQPTSGTGISYF.

The J gene is TRBJ1-2, the V gene TRBV27, with TRBD1 matching 8 bases. Germline CDR1 and CDR2: MNHEY and SMNVEV (reference sequence). J gave up 7 bases and V 2 bases, and 15 bases lay outside the gene matches. The CDR3 is 17 residues long. CDR3 nucleotide sequence: TGTGCCAGCAGTTTAAGAAGGGACGGGCAGGGGGCTCGTGGCTACACCTTC. Translating gives CASSLRRDGQGARGYTF.

The V gene is TRBV4-1, the J gene TRBJ2-7; maybe TRBD2 (5 bases). This CDR3 spans 17 amino acids. V was clipped by 1 base and J by 3 bases, with 19 bases between them. Germline-derived CDR1 and CDR2 are MGHRA and YSYEKL. This chain's CDR3 is CASSQGFGGLAGYEQYF. The CDR3 DNA reads TGCGCCAGCAGCCAAGGATTTGGTGGGCTAGCAGGCTACGAGCAGTACTTC.

J is TRBJ2-3 and V is TRBV18; D might be TRBD1 (6 bases). V lost 5 bases and J 3 bases, leaving 9 bases between the germline ends. The CDR3 length is 13 residues. From germline, CDR1 is KGHSH and CDR2 LQKENI. The CDR3 spells CASSKTGTDTQYF. The CDR3 DNA sequence: TGTGCCAGCTCAAAAACAGGGACAGATACGCAGTATTTT.

The rearrangement links TRBV27 to TRBJ1-2, with 8 bases that match TRBD1. Germline V gives CDR1 MNHEY, CDR2 SMNVEV (reference sequence). V dropped 3 bases and J dropped 2; count of bases not matched to a gene: 11. The CDR3 has 17 amino acids. Here the CDR3 DNA reads TGTGCCAGCAGTTTGGTGGGGGGGACAGGCCTAAACTATGGCTACACCTTC. Translation: CASSLVGGTGLNYGYTF.

The V call is TRBV7-9, the J call TRBJ1-1, with D hard to call. Germline CDR1 reads SEHNR; CDR2 reads FQNEAQ (reference sequence). V lost 4 bases and J 6 bases, leaving 6 bases between the germline ends. The CDR3 has 11 residues. CDR3 in DNA: TGTGCCAGCAGCTACATCGCTGAAGCTTTCTTT. As protein: CASSYIAEAFF.

This chain uses TRBV7-2 with TRBJ2-2; 7 nucleotides align to TRBD2. J gave up 8 bases and V 2 bases, and 2 bases lay outside the gene matches. The germline CDR1 and CDR2 sequences are SGHTA and FQGNSA. The CDR3 is made up of 13 amino acids. CDR3 bases: TGTGCCAGCAGCTTAACTAGCGAGGGGGAGCTGTTTTTT. As protein: CASSLTSEGELFF.

This chain joins TRBV5-5 and TRBJ1-2; 7 positions agree with TRBD1. Per germline, CDR1 SGHKS and CDR2 YYEKEE (reference sequence). The junction had 5 bases not matched to a gene; V was cut back by 4 bases and J by 2 bases. There are 14 residues in the CDR3. The CDR3 loop reads CASSVMTGNYGYTF. As DNA, the CDR3 is TGTGCCAGCAGCGTCATGACAGGGAACTATGGCTACACCTTC.

This clone appeared once. The chain links TRBV27 to TRBJ2-7; 7 bases fit TRBD2. With V trimmed by 2 bases and J by 1 base, 8 bases remained unmatched. Looked up from germline, CDR1 is MNHEY and CDR2 is SMNVEV (reference sequence). The CDR3 loop spans 16 amino acids. The CDR3 loop reads CASSLPSRGRSYEQYF. The CDR3 DNA is TGTGCCAGCAGTTTACCTTCGCGCGGGAGATCCTACGAGCAGTACTTC.

The chain joins TRBV29-1 to TRBJ2-2; D gene uncertain. Trimming took 4 bases from V and 1 from J, leaving 10 bases between them. Germline-derived CDR1 and CDR2 are SQVTM and ANQGSEA. The CDR3 totals 14 residues. The CDR3 protein is CSVVKQMNTGELFF. The CDR3 bases are TGCAGCGTTGTTAAACAGATGAACACCGGGGAGCTGTTTTTT.

J is TRBJ1-1 and V is TRBV6-1; D possibly corresponds to TRBD1 (5 bases). CDR1 MNHNS and CDR2 SASEGT come from the germline V gene. The CDR3 spans 15 residues. V shed 3 bases and J shed 7 bases, with 18 bases lying between them. The CDR3 here is CASSDNSKRGLEAFF. The CDR3 DNA reads TGTGCCAGCAGTGACAATTCAAAAAGGGGCCTTGAAGCTTTCTTT.

The chain is built from TRBV2 and TRBJ1-6; no definite D call. This CDR3 is 12 amino acids long. The V end lost 7 bases, the J end lost 5 bases, and 6 bases lay between the germline ends. Germline values: CDR1 SNHLY, CDR2 FYNNEI. Here the CDR3 reads CASKGDNSPLHF. The CDR3 DNA is TGTGCCAGCAAGGGAGATAATTCACCCCTCCACTTT.

This sequence joins TRBV6-6 and TRBJ1-5, with TRBD1 matching over 9 bases. CDR1 is MNHNY, CDR2 SVGAGI, per germline (reference sequence). This CDR3 spans 13 amino acids. V shed 0 bases and J 15 bases; nucleotides not matched to a gene: 6. The CDR3 spells CASSYSRTGEVHF. The CDR3, as DNA: TGTGCCAGCAGTTACTCGAGGACAGGGGAGGTGCATTTT.

This rearrangement joins TRBV5-6 to TRBJ1-2; D is possibly TRBD1 (5 bases). Between the trimmed V and J ends, which lost 5 bases and 5 bases, there was a span of 13 bases. This CDR3 has 13 residues. The germline V gene encodes CDR1 SGHDT and CDR2 YYEEEE. The CDR3 region is CASRTGLIYGYTF. The CDR3 nucleotides are TGTGCCAGCAGGACGGGACTGATATATGGCTACACCTTC.

The rearrangement links TRBV11-2 to TRBJ2-3; 11 nucleotides agree with TRBD2. CDR3 size: 17 residues. V trimming: 5 bases; J trimming: 3 bases; junction bases outside the gene matches: 10. CDR1 is SGHAT, CDR2 FQNNGV, per germline. This CDR3 reads CASSRTRTSGGTDTQYF. The CDR3 DNA sequence: TGTGCCAGCAGCCGTACACGTACTAGCGGGGGTACAGATACGCAGTATTTT.

The rearrangement uses TRBV28 and TRBJ2-7; 15 bases are shared with TRBD2. Germline V gives CDR1 MDHEN, CDR2 SYDVKM. The CDR3 is made up of 18 amino acids. V lost 1 base and J lost 5; bases outside the gene matches: 9. CDR3 residues: CASSLFRGLAGGRHEQYF. The CDR3 nucleotides are TGTGCCAGCAGTTTATTTCGGGGACTAGCGGGAGGTCGCCACGAGCAGTACTTC.

V usage is TRBV4-1 and J usage is TRBJ2-3; 8 bases are a match to TRBD2. CDR1 MGHRA and CDR2 YSYEKL come from the germline V gene. The junction had 14 bases not matched to a gene; V was cut back by 2 bases and J by 4 bases. This CDR3 comprises 18 residues. CDR3 region: CASSQYDTSGGSADTQYF. The CDR3 bases are TGCGCCAGCAGCCAATATGATACCAGCGGGGGAAGTGCAGATACGCAGTATTTT.

This clone was recorded only once. The rearrangement uses TRBV6-5 and TRBJ1-2; maybe TRBD1 (5 bases). CDR3 length: 15 amino acids. The V and J ends lost 6 bases and 4 bases respectively, with 18 bases between them. From germline, CDR1 is MNHEY and CDR2 SVGAGI. CDR3 residues: CASSTSGGLAYGYTF. CDR3 in DNA: TGTGCCAGCAGCACGAGCGGGGGACTTGCCTATGGCTACACCTTC.